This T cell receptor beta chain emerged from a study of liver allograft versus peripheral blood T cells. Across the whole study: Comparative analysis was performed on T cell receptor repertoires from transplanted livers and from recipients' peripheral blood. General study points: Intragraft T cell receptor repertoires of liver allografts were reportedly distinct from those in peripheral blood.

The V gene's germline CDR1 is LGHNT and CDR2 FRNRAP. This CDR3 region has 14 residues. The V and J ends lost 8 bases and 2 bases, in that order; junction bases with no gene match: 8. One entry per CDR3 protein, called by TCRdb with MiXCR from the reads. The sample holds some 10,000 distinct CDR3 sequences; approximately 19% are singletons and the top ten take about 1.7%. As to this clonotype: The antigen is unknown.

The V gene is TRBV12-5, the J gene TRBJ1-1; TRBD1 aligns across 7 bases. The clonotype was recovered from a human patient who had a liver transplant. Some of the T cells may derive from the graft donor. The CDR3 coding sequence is TGTGCTAGTACAGGGGCGGGTGGTAACACTGAAGCTTTCTTT. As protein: CASTGAGGNTEAFF.